This entry describes one T cell receptor beta chain. In the original workflow: Reference gene primer amplification in the assay estimated nucleated cell counts. Sequenced by immunoSEQ multiplex PCR; TCRdb stores in-frame clones only, minus some. V and J calls and clone size follow that table, whereas D and trimming were derived from the DNA. The sample includes 95,000 to 100,000 clones, approximately 81% of them seen just once. V was clipped by 2 bases and J by 0 bases, with 8 bases between them. The CDR3 runs 15 residues. Germline V gene lookup returns CDR1 MGHRA and CDR2 YSYEKL. These data belong to a study of blood T cell repertoires in COVID-19. Background on the study: There were acute and convalescent COVID-19 samples, and they came from the United States, Italy and Spain. Sources were T cells, B-cell-depleted T cells, or PBMCs; the material itself was cDNA or gDNA.

The rearrangement links TRBV4-1 to TRBJ1-3; D may be TRBD1 (5 bases). The clonotype comes from a woman in her sixties or seventies with active or convalescent COVID-19. The sample consisted of peripheral blood. CDR3 coding DNA: TGCGCCAGCAGCCAACCCGGGGGCTCTGGAAACACCATATATTTT. Protein: CASSQPGGSGNTIYF.